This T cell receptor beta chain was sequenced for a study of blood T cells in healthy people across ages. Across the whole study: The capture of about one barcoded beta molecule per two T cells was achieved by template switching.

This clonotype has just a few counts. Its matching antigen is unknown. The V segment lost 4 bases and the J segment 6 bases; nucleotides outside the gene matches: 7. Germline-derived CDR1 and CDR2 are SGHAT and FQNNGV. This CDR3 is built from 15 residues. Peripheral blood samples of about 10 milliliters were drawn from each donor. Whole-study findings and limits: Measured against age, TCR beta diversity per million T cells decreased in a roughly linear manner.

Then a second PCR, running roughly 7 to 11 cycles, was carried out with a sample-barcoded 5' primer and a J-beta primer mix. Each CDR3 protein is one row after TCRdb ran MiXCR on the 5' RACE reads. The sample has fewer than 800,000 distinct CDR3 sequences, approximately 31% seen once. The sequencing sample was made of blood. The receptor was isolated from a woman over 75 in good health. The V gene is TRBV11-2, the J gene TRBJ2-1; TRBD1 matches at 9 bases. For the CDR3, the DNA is TGTGCCAGCAGCTCCCCCGGGACAGGGATCAATGAGCAGTTCTTC. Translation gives CASSSPGTGINEQFF.